This T cell receptor beta chain was identified during a study of cytomegalovirus exposure and HLA in healthy donors. This PCR relied on a set of 60 Vbeta primers and 13 Jbeta primers. Data came from immunoSEQ multiplex PCR; TCRdb stores just in-frame clones and leaves some out. The repertoire holds approximately 97,000 clones, with under 90% as singletons. The donors were healthy bone marrow donors. Nominally healthy donors provided the samples, though records likely missed some immune exposures. Sequencing was carried out using PBMCs. This TCR came from a woman in her seventies in good health and CMV-seropositive.

The CDR3 DNA reads as TGTGCCAGCAGTACGCTTGCCATCGGGGGGGAAAAACTGTTTTTT. Its protein is CASSTLAIGGEKLFF. V and J are TRBV28 and TRBJ1-4; a weak D match, TRBD1 (5 bases). V lost 5 bases, J lost 8 bases, and 18 bases lay in between. The CDR3 extends over 15 amino acids. Germline V CDR1 and CDR2: MDHEN, SYDVKM. Combining the CDR3 with reference TRBV28 and TRBJ1-4 gives the whole variable domain DVKVTQSSRYLVKRTGEKVFLECVQDMDHENMFWYRQDPGLGLRLIYFSYDVKMKEKGDIPEGYSVSREKKERFSLILESASTNQTSMYLCASSTLAIGGEKLFFGSGTQLSVL.